This T cell receptor (beta chain) is drawn from a study of blood T cell repertoires in COVID-19. The V segment lost 2 bases and the J segment 0 bases; nucleotides outside the gene matches: 13. The CDR3 is 19 amino acids. Only in-frame clones appear in the TCRdb table, and some are missing; sequencing was by immunoSEQ multiplex PCR. This table holds about 250,000 clones, 89% found once. The sample taken for sequencing was peripheral blood. V gene TRBV23-1 combines with J gene TRBJ1-5; TRBD1 agrees at 7 bases. TRBV23-1 qualifies as an ORF whose function is uncertain. This clonotype was sampled from a woman aged 40 to 50 who had recovered from COVID-19. The CDR3 sequence is CASSQVWQGGIYSNQPQHF. CDR3 DNA: TGCGCCAGCAGTCAAGTATGGCAGGGGGGAATTTATAGCAATCAGCCCCAGCATTTT.